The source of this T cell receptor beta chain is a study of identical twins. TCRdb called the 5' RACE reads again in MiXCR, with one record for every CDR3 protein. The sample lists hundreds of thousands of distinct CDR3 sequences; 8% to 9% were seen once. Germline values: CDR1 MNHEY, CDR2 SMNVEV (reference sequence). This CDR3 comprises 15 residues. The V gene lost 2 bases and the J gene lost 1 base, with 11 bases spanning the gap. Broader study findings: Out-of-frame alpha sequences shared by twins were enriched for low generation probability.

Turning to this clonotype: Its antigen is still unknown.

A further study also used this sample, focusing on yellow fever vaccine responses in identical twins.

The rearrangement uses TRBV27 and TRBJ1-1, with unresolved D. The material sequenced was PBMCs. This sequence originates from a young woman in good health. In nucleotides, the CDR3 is TGTGCCAGCAGTTTAGTGGCAGGATCGAACACTGAAGCTTTCTTT. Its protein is CASSLVAGSNTEAFF.